This entry lists 24 T cell receptor beta chains sequenced from one sample in a study of T cells in Graves' hyperthyroidism and ophthalmopathy. From RNA transcripts, TCR beta CDR3 regions were amplified. HTBI primers were the set used in a first-round RT-PCR of the TCR CDR3. TCRdb re-called the multiplex PCR reads through MiXCR, storing one row per CDR3 protein. The sample lists 300,000 to 450,000 distinct CDR3 sequences; around 25% were seen once. The sample consisted of blood. Receptors originate from a man aged 50 to 60 with Graves' hyperthyroidism.

Only a few counts were recorded for this clonotype. The chain has TRBV28 and TRBJ2-1; D may be TRBD1 or TRBD2 (5 bases each). In germline, CDR1 is MDHEN, CDR2 SYDVKM. V lost 6 bases and J lost 0, with 12 bases in between. CDR3 length equals 15 residues. Here the CDR3 reads CASRTIGGSYNEQFF. The CDR3 DNA is TGTGCCAGCAGAACAATTGGGGGCTCCTACAATGAGCAGTTCTTC.

This clonotype occurred a few times. The rearrangement joins TRBV7-6 to TRBJ2-4, with TRBD1 matching over 11 bases. Germline loops: CDR1 SGHVS, CDR2 FNYEAQ. J was trimmed by 0 bases and V by 7 bases; bases with no gene match: 11. The CDR3 is 18 residues long. The CDR3 bases are TGTGCCAGCAACCCGGTTATGGACAGGGGGCTAGCCAAAAACATTCAGTACTTC. Translated: CASNPVMDRGLAKNIQYF.

The J gene is TRBJ2-7, the V gene TRBV24-1; 7 bases fit TRBD1. There are 12 residues in the CDR3. The V gene end was trimmed by 5 bases and the J gene end by 6 bases; junction bases not matched to a gene: 3. Germline CDR1 reads KGHDR; CDR2 reads SFDVKD. The chain's CDR3 is CATSGQGREQYF. Written as DNA, the CDR3 is TGTGCCACCAGTGGACAGGGACGCGAGCAGTACTTC.

The chain couples TRBV6-2 or TRBV6-3 to TRBJ2-1, with D tentatively TRBD2 (6 bases). Looked up from germline, CDR1 is MNHEY and CDR2 is SVGEGT. V was trimmed by 0 bases and J by 12 bases, leaving 12 bases between them. This CDR3 region has 13 residues. The CDR3 region is CASSYSVVGGQFF. In DNA, the CDR3 is TGTGCCAGCAGTTACTCGGTAGTGGGAGGGCAGTTCTTC.

This chain links TRBV6-1 with TRBJ2-7, with 11 bases matching TRBD2. This CDR3 spans 15 amino acids. Germline V gives CDR1 MNHNS, CDR2 SASEGT. V was clipped by 6 bases and J by 1 base; unmatched bases: 5. The CDR3, as DNA: TGTGCCAGCAGGCACGGGACTAGCGGATCCTACGAGCAGTACTTC. Translated, it gives CASRHGTSGSYEQYF.

The chain carries TRBV29-1 and TRBJ1-5, with 11 nucleotides matching TRBD1. In germline, CDR1 is SQVTM, CDR2 ANQGSEA. V shed 7 bases, J shed 7 bases, and the junction held 6 bases outside the gene matches. CDR3 size: 13 residues. This CDR3 is CSAGQGAGQPQHF. CDR3 in DNA: TGCAGCGCAGGACAGGGGGCAGGGCAGCCCCAGCATTTT.

This clonotype was recorded many times. The chain joins TRBV18 to TRBJ1-6; 12 nucleotides line up with TRBD1. The CDR3 contains 16 residues. V dropped 8 bases and J dropped 11; count of bases not matched to a gene: 13. The germline gives CDR1 KGHSH, CDR2 LQKENI. The CDR3 loop reads CASRNQEGQGATPLHF. The CDR3 DNA reads TGTGCCAGCAGAAACCAGGAGGGACAGGGGGCCACACCCCTCCACTTT.

Only a few counts were recorded for this clonotype. The chain combines TRBV3-1 with TRBJ1-1, with TRBD1 matching over 8 bases. The ends lost 3 bases at V and 3 bases at J; junction bases unmatched: 6. Per the germline V gene, CDR1 is LGHDT and CDR2 is YNNKEL (reference sequence). The length of the CDR3 is 15 residues. The CDR3 loop reads CASSHSQGAYTEAFF. The CDR3 region has the DNA TGTGCCAGCAGCCACAGTCAGGGGGCTTACACTGAAGCTTTCTTT.

This clonotype appeared many times. V and J are TRBV6-1 and TRBJ2-3; no reliable D call. This CDR3 contains 14 residues. Germline loops: CDR1 MNHNS, CDR2 SASEGT. V was clipped by 5 bases and J by 0 bases, with 9 bases between them. The CDR3 coding sequence is TGTGCCAGCAGTTCAAGGTTTAGCACAGATACGCAGTATTTT. Protein: CASSSRFSTDTQYF.

There are many counts of this clonotype. The CDR3 region has the DNA TGTGCCAGCAGCTTATCGACAGGGAGGAAAGAGACCCAGTACTTC. Amino acid sequence: CASSLSTGRKETQYF. This chain uses TRBV11-2 with TRBJ2-5; tentatively, D is TRBD1 (7 bases). V was trimmed by 2 bases and J by 3 bases, leaving 13 bases between them. The CDR3 runs 15 residues. CDR1 is SGHAT and CDR2 is FQNNGV in the germline V gene.

The sample holds a few counts of this clonotype. The chain carries TRBV5-1 and TRBJ2-1; 10 bases map to TRBD2. Germline CDR1 and CDR2: SGHRS and YFSETQ. This CDR3 spans 16 amino acids. Trimming cost V 4 bases and J 3 bases; bases outside gene matches: 7. The CDR3 nucleotides read TGCGCCAGCAGCAGTGGACTAGCGGAGAACTACAATGAGCAGTTCTTC. Amino acids: CASSSGLAENYNEQFF.

This clonotype was seen a few times. The chain links TRBV2 to TRBJ2-5; TRBD1 might be the D (6 bases). The V and J ends lost 6 bases and 5 bases respectively, with 19 bases between them. The CDR3 runs 15 residues. Per the germline V gene, CDR1 is SNHLY and CDR2 is FYNNEI. CDR3 DNA sequence: TGTGCCAGCAGGGACCAGGGGACCCCGGGTGAGACCCAGTACTTC. Translation: CASRDQGTPGETQYF.

In this sample, this clonotype turned up many times. This chain connects TRBV6-1 to TRBJ2-7; possible D gene TRBD2, 6 bases. Germline-derived CDR1 and CDR2 are MNHNS and SASEGT. The CDR3 spans 13 residues. The V and J ends lost 5 bases and 3 bases respectively, with 11 bases between them. The CDR3: CASSLSSDYEQYF. CDR3 in DNA: TGTGCCAGCAGTTTGTCTAGCGACTACGAGCAGTACTTC.

Only a few counts were recorded for this clonotype. V is TRBV2 and J is TRBJ1-5, with TRBD1 matching over 8 bases. V shed 8 bases and J 3 bases; nucleotides not matched to a gene: 9. Germline V gives CDR1 SNHLY, CDR2 FYNNEI. The CDR3 length is 15 residues. The CDR3 sequence: CASGQGRMTNQPQHF. In DNA, the CDR3 is TGTGCCAGCGGACAGGGTAGAATGACCAATCAGCCCCAGCATTTT.

This clonotype was seen a handful of times. The chain couples TRBV5-1 to TRBJ2-7; D possibly corresponds to TRBD2 (6 bases). This CDR3 region has 14 residues. V lost 4 bases to trimming and J lost 2 bases, with 13 bases between them. Germline V gene lookup returns CDR1 SGHRS and CDR2 YFSETQ. As DNA, the CDR3 is TGCGCCAGCAGCATTAGCGGACCCCCCTACGAGCAGTACTTC. It encodes CASSISGPPYEQYF.

This clonotype has only a few counts. This rearrangement joins TRBV7-9 to TRBJ1-4; the match to TRBD1 covers 10 bases. The CDR3 extends over 18 amino acids. Germline CDR1 and CDR2: SEHNR and FQNEAQ (reference sequence). Unmatched junction bases numbered 11, after V lost 0 bases and J lost 7 bases. CDR3 bases: TGTGCCAGCAGCTTAGCGCCTCTTTGGACAGGGGGTACTGAAAAACTGTTTTTT. Amino acids: CASSLAPLWTGGTEKLFF.

This chain uses TRBV7-9 with TRBJ2-2; D perhaps matches TRBD1 (6 bases). V was pared by 5 bases and J by 2 bases, with 9 bases between. From germline, CDR1 is SEHNR and CDR2 FQNEAQ (reference sequence). This CDR3 is 14 amino acids long. The DNA of the CDR3 is TGTGCCAGCAGCGTGGACAGAAACACCGGGGAGCTGTTTTTT. It encodes CASSVDRNTGELFF.

There are a few counts of this clonotype. The chain is built from TRBV30 and TRBJ2-3; D not certain. Trimming removed 0 bases from V and 9 bases from J, with 10 bases in between. From germline, CDR1 is GTSNPN and CDR2 SVGIG (reference sequence). This CDR3 region has 12 residues. The CDR3 region has the DNA TGTGCCTGGAGTGTACGACCCTCAACGCAGTATTTT. Translated, it gives CAWSVRPSTQYF.

This clonotype appeared many times. The chain recombines TRBV3-1 with TRBJ2-7, with D maybe TRBD2 (5 bases). The CDR3 loop spans 11 amino acids. The germline V and J ends were trimmed by 1 base and 7 bases, with 5 bases remaining between them. From germline, CDR1 is LGHDT and CDR2 YNNKEL (reference sequence). This CDR3 is CASSQAGEQYF. The CDR3 nucleotides read TGTGCCAGCAGCCAAGCGGGGGAGCAGTACTTC.

This clonotype was observed a handful of times. The chain employs TRBV25-1 and TRBJ2-7; 7 bases fit TRBD2. The CDR3 covers 15 residues. V shed 3 bases and J 2 bases; nucleotides not matched to a gene: 7. Germline loops: CDR1 MGHDK, CDR2 SYGVNS. CDR3 nucleotides: TGTGCCAGCAGTGAGGGGTCTAGCGGAACCTACGAGCAGTACTTC. It codes for CASSEGSSGTYEQYF.

The rearrangement joins TRBV5-6 to TRBJ2-1; D remains unclear. The CDR3 contains 16 residues. Trimming left V 2 bases short and J 3 bases short, with 15 bases between. Germline V gene data show CDR1 as SGHDT and CDR2 as YYEEEE. CDR3 in amino acids: CASSFGYVTIYNEQFF. DNA for the CDR3: TGTGCCAGCAGCTTTGGGTATGTAACAATCTACAATGAGCAGTTCTTC.

This clonotype was seen only a few times. The chain uses TRBV29-1 and TRBJ2-7, with 7 nucleotides matching TRBD1. Per the germline V gene, CDR1 is SQVTM and CDR2 is ANQGSEA. The CDR3 runs to 12 residues. V was clipped by 6 bases and J by 5 bases; unmatched bases: 7. CDR3 protein: CSVRQGVDEQYF. The CDR3 DNA follows: TGCAGCGTGCGGCAGGGGGTTGACGAGCAGTACTTC.

This clonotype has more than one count but fewer than ten. The chain couples TRBV20-1 to TRBJ1-5, with no clear D. The CDR3 is made up of 15 amino acids. With 1 base removed from V and 7 bases from J, the gap between germline ends came to 17 bases. From germline, CDR1 is DFQATT and CDR2 SNEGSKA (reference sequence). Here the CDR3 reads CSARVISGSGQPQHF. The CDR3 nucleotides read TGCAGTGCTAGAGTAATTTCGGGAAGTGGCCAGCCCCAGCATTTT.

This clonotype was observed at least ten times. The V call is TRBV7-3, the J call TRBJ2-5, with TRBD2 as a possible D gene (6 bases). Germline V lookup: CDR1 SGHTA, CDR2 FQGTGA. This CDR3 contains 13 residues. The V gene lost 3 bases and the J gene lost 2 bases, with 7 bases spanning the gap. The CDR3 protein is CASSFGGQETQYF. The DNA for the CDR3 is TGTGCCAGCAGCTTCGGGGGACAAGAGACCCAGTACTTC.